This T cell receptor beta chain came from a study of follicular helper T cells after annual influenza vaccination (dated 2017 in TCRdb). Background for the entire study: After each seasonal influenza vaccination, blood was collected on days 0, 7 and 28. Some subjects were followed across successive annual vaccinations spanning the 2013-2014, 2014-2015 and 2015-2016 seasons to study recall of cTfh clones. One week after vaccination, a second recruited cohort of 11 to 12 subjects (Table S1) displayed a similar ICOS+CD38+ cTfh response. Multi-year samples were available from six subjects, with four subjects covering two vaccination seasons and two subjects covering three seasons. The 2013-2014 samples were cryopreserved, while the 2015 samples were processed right after collection. Results and caveats for the whole study, not just this receptor: ICOS+CD38+ cTfh clonality correlated with the frequency of that population, and its change correlated with the change in circulating plasmablast frequency. With successive annual vaccinations, a recurrent oligoclonal ICOS+CD38+ cTfh response was recalled, and this response contained tetramer and AIM influenza-specific clonotypes. Because only about 8.5-20% of the analyzed cells gave productive TCRB sequences, there was no way to sample rare clonotypes. Day 7 ICOS+CD38+ clones were most often found later in ICOS-CD38- cTfh, suggesting that subset may serve as a memory reservoir.

The receptor library was made with the immunoSEQ multiplex PCR assay. Adaptive Biotechnologies carried out TCRB amplification, library preparation, sequencing and preliminary bioinformatics at Survey level resolution. TCRB sequencing used multiplex PCR amplification of genomic DNA from sorted cTfh populations. On the study's bioinformatics: Clonality was computed in R as 1 minus normalized Shannon entropy; the Gini index was calculated with the R package ineq. To get the overlap score, the summed counts of shared sequences were divided by the total counts of all sequences in both of the compared samples. Significance of shared clonotypes was assessed by Fisher's exact test, with a theoretical repertoire of 10^7 TCRB sequences assumed. The clones in this table, taken by TCRdb from immuneACCESS, are in-frame only. Not every clone is retained; where verified, under half of the shortfall comes from an unresolved V gene, and the cause of the rest is unknown. D and trimming were read from the DNA, whereas the V and J calls and clone size are those reported in that table. A total of some 9,000 clones appear in this sample, about 77% of them only once. 3.1% of the sample comes from the top ten.

Details on this clone: It lacks a known antigen. Nothing much larger sits one base from this clone, and base qualities are not available.

The junction shows trimming of 5 bases on V and 1 base on J, plus 14 bases between the germline ends. CDR1 SGHTA and CDR2 FQGNSA were looked up in the germline V gene. From cysteine to phenylalanine, the CDR3 is 16 amino acids long. CDR3 DNA only is kept here, 48 bases in frame from base 1. The time point label, read with the paper, signifies: 2014-2015 season, pre-vaccination. Seasonal inactivated influenza vaccine (Fluvarix) was administered to adults, and sorted blood CD4 subsets were tracked by TCRB sequencing before and after vaccination. To be eligible, subjects had to live in the community and must not have received influenza vaccine in the previous 6 months. Exclusions included influenza vaccine contraindications, substance abuse, HIV/AIDS, active malignancy, immunomodulatory medication and active illness such as respiratory infection. Per time point, between roughly 35 and 100 mL of blood was sampled. Non-naive CD4+CXCR5+PD-1+ cells were defined as circulating Tfh and were sorted into two fractions, ICOS+CD38+ and ICOS-CD38-. Either Ficoll-Paque PLUS or SepMate separation was used to isolate PBMC. Cell subsets were sorted from PBMC on a BD FACS Aria before DNA extraction.

This clonotype was sampled from an adult who received the influenza vaccine. The rearrangement joined TRBV7-2 to TRBJ2-2; the D gene is tentatively TRBD1 or TRBD2, each matching 5 bases. Sequencing used CXCR5+ CD38- circulating T follicular helper cells from blood, obtained on the day of influenza vaccination. The intended sense of this specimen's cell subset or site label: circulating Tfh, non-naive CD4+CXCR5+PD-1+ (ICOS+CD38+ or ICOS-CD38-). In nucleotide form, the sequence is TGTGCCAGCAGCCGGAGAGGGGCCCAGAACACCGGGGAGCTGTTTTTT. It codes for CASSRRGAQNTGELFF.